This T cell receptor beta chain was sequenced for a study of vaccination and CD4 T cells after COVID-19. The Oncomine TCR Beta short-read assay was applied to DNA of cultured CD4+ T cells. One entry per CDR3 protein, called by TCRdb with MiXCR from the PCR reads. There are under 20,000 distinct CDR3 sequences in the sample; roughly half occur only once, and 21% lies in the top ten. Time point specified: late sampling 161 to 241 days after vaccination in three convalescent patients. Treatment indicated: approximately 9-day PBMC culture with coronavirus spike peptide pools or control peptides (ViraFEST assay). With respect to this clonotype: Its antigen is as yet unknown.

V lost 4 bases and J lost 5; bases outside the gene matches: 3. The CDR3 runs to 13 residues. Germline V gives CDR1 SGHNT, CDR2 YYREEE (reference sequence). The sequencing used CD4+ T cells from blood, cultured in vitro, collected about 7 months after SARS-CoV-2 vaccination. This sequence originates from a human donor who had recovered from COVID-19. The rearrangement joins TRBV5-4 to TRBJ2-5, with TRBD1 matching over 9 bases. CDR3 bases: TGTGCCAGCAGCCTGGGACAGGGTGAGACCCAGTACTTC. Protein product: CASSLGQGETQYF.